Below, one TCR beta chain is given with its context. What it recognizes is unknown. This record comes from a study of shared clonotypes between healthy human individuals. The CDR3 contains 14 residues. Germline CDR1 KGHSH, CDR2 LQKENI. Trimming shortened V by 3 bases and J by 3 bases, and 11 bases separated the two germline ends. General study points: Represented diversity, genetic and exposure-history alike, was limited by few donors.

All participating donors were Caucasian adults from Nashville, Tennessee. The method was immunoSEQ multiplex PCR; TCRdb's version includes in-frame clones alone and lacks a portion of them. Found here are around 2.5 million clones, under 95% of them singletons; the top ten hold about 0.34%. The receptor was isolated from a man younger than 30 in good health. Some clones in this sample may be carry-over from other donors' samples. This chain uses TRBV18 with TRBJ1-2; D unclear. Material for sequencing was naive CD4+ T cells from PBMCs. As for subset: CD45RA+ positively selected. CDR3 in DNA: TGTGCCAGCTCACCTCCTAGCGAGGACTATGGCTACACCTTC. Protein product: CASSPPSEDYGYTF.